The sequence of this TCR beta chain was determined in a study of long-term antiretroviral therapy in people with HIV. At the level of the study: The earliest specimens came about a decade ahead of the 2015 immediate-ART recommendation.

General observations from the study: Clonotypes expanded prior to ART showed repertoire dominance at all sampled time points.

The CDR3 runs 13 residues. The germline V and J ends were trimmed by 4 bases and 4 bases, with 12 bases remaining between them. The germline V gene encodes CDR1 SGHNT and CDR2 YYREEE (reference sequence). An immunoSEQ assay, version v3.0, was performed at survey level. TCRdb's copy holds only in-frame clones and misses some; the assay was immunoSEQ multiplex PCR. Of around 25,000 clones in the sample, roughly 85% are singletons; the top ten hold roughly 9%. None of the participants with HIV were treated outside the United States. This clone was counted once. The antigen is not known. The TCR originated in a man aged 35-49 years with HIV. The sample was unsorted PBMCs, taken 2.3 years after starting antiretroviral therapy. The rearrangement uses TRBV5-4 and TRBJ2-7, with D tentatively TRBD1 (5 bases). In nucleotides, the CDR3 is TGTGCCAGCAGCGCGGACACTGGTTACGAGCAGTACTTC. Encoded protein: CASSADTGYEQYF.